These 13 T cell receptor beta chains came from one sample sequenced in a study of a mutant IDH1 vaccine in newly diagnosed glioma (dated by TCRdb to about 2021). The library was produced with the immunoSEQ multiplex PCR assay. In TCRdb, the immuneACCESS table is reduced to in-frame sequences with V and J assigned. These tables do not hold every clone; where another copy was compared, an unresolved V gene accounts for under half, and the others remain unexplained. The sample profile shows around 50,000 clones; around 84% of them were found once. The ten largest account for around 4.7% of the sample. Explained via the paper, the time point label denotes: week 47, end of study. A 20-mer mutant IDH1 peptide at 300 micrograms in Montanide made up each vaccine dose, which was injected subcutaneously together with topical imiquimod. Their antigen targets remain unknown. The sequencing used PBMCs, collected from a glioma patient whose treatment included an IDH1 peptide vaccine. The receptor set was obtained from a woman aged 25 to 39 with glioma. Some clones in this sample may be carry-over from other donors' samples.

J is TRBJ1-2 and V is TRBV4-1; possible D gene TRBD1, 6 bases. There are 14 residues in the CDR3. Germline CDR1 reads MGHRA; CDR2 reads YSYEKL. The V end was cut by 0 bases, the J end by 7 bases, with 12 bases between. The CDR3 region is CASSQEGGQAGYTF. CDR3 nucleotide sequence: TGCGCCAGCAGCCAAGAGGGGGGCCAGGCTGGCTACACCTTC.

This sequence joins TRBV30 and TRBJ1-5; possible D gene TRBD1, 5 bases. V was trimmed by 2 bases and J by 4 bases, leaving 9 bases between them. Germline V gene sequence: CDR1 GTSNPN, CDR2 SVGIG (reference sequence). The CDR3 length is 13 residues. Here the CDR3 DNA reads TGTGCCTGGAGTCCCCAGGGAAATCAGCCCCAGCATTTT. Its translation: CAWSPQGNQPQHF.

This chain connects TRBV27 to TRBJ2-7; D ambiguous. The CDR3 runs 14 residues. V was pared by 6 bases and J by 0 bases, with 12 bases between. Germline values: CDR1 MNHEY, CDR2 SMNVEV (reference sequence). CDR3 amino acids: CASSPQIFSYEQYF. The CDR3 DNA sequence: TGTGCCAGCAGCCCACAGATTTTCTCCTACGAGCAGTACTTC.

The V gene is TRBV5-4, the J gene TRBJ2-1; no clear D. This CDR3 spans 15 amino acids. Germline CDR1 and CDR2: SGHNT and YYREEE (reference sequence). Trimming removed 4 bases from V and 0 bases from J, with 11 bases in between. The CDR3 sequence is CASSPTPSSYNEQFF. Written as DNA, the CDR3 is TGTGCCAGCAGCCCCACTCCGAGCTCCTACAATGAGCAGTTCTTC.

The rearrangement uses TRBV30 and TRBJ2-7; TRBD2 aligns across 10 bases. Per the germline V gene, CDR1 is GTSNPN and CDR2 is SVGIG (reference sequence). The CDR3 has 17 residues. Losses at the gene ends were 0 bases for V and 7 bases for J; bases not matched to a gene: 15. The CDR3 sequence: CAWSVRPSGRASGEQYF. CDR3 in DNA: TGTGCCTGGAGTGTACGTCCCAGCGGGAGGGCCTCAGGGGAGCAGTACTTC.

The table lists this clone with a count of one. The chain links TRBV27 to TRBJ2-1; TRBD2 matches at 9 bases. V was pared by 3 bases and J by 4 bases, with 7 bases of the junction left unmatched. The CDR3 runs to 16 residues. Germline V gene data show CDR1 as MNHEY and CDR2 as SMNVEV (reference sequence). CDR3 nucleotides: TGTGCCAGCAGTTTGCGGCTAGCGGGGCTATACAATGAGCAGTTCTTC. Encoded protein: CASSLRLAGLYNEQFF.

DNA for the CDR3: TGCAGCGTTGGGACCTCCTGGACTCCCAGCTCCTACGAGCAGTACTTC. The encoded protein is CSVGTSWTPSSYEQYF. V and J are TRBV29-1 and TRBJ2-7; possible D gene TRBD2, 5 bases. Germline assignment: CDR1 SQVTM and CDR2 ANQGSEA. The V end was cut by 4 bases, the J end by 0 bases, with 19 bases between. The CDR3 is made up of 16 amino acids.

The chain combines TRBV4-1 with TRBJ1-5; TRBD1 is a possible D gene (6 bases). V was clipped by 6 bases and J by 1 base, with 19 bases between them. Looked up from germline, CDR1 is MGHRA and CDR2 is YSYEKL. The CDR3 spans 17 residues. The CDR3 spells CASREGAQGPSNQPQHF. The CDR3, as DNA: TGCGCCAGCAGGGAAGGGGCGCAGGGGCCGAGCAATCAGCCCCAGCATTTT.

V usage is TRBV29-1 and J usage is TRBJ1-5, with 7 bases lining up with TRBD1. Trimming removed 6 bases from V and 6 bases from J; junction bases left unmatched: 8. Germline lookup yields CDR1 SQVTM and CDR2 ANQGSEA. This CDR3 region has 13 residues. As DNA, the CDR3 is TGCAGCGTGCGGGACAGCCTAGGTCAGCCCCAGCATTTT. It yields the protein CSVRDSLGQPQHF.

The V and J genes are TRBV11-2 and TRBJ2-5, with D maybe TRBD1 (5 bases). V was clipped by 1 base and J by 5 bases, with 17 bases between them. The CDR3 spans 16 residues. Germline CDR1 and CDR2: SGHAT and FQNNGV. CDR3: CASSLGGSPRLETQYF. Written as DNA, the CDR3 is TGTGCCAGCAGCTTAGGGGGCAGCCCGCGGTTGGAGACCCAGTACTTC.

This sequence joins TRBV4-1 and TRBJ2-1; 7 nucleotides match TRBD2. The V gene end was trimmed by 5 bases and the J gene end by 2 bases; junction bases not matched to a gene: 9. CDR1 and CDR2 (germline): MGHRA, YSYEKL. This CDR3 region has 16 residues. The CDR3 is CASSSNRLAAYNEQFF. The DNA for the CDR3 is TGCGCCAGCAGCTCTAACAGACTAGCAGCCTACAATGAGCAGTTCTTC.

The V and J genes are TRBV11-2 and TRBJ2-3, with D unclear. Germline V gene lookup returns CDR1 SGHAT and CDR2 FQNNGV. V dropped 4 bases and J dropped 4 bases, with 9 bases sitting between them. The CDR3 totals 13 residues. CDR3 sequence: CASSSMESDTQYF. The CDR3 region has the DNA TGTGCCAGCAGCTCCATGGAGTCAGATACGCAGTATTTT.

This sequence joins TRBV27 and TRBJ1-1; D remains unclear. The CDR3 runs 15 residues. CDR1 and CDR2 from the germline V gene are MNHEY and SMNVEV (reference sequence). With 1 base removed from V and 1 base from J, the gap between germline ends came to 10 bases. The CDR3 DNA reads TGTGCCAGCAGTTTATTCGCGGGAAGGAACACTGAAGCTTTCTTT. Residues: CASSLFAGRNTEAFF.